One and the same sample provided the 8 T cell receptor beta chains below, sequenced in a study of blood T cell repertoires in COVID-19. TCRdb's copy holds only in-frame clones and misses some; the assay was immunoSEQ multiplex PCR. There are about 230,000 clones in the sample; almost 90% occur only once, and approximately 2.6% lies in the top ten. The material sequenced was peripheral blood. All receptors derive from a woman aged 60 to 75 with acute or convalescent COVID-19.

The rearrangement joins TRBV6-2 or TRBV6-3 to TRBJ2-5, with TRBD2 identical over 8 bases. The junction had 6 bases not matched to a gene; V was cut back by 2 bases and J by 4 bases. This CDR3 region has 15 residues. Germline values: CDR1 MNHEY, CDR2 SVGEGT. The CDR3 DNA reads TGTGCCAGCAGTTACGAGGGACTAGTTGGAGAGACCCAGTACTTC. Amino acids: CASSYEGLVGETQYF.

The chain is built from TRBV28 and TRBJ2-1; 15 nucleotides line up with TRBD2. Germline CDR1 reads MDHEN; CDR2 reads SYDVKM. The CDR3 loop spans 16 amino acids. V lost 5 bases to trimming and J lost 4 bases; unmatched junction nucleotides: 3. The CDR3 DNA sequence: TGTGCCAGCAGTCTGGGACTAGCGGGGGGTTACAATGAGCAGTTCTTC. It encodes CASSLGLAGGYNEQFF.

The chain employs TRBV13 and TRBJ1-4, with no clear D. The CDR3 loop spans 17 amino acids. V was pared by 2 bases and J by 0 bases, with 13 bases between. CDR1 is PRHDT and CDR2 is FYEKMQ in the germline V gene (reference sequence). CDR3 sequence (DNA): TGTGCCAGCAGCTTAAATGGGAGGGCGGCAACTAATGAAAAACTGTTTTTT. It codes for CASSLNGRAATNEKLFF.

J is TRBJ2-1 and V is TRBV3-1 (or the pseudogene TRBV3-2), with D possibly matching TRBD2 (6 bases). V shed 0 bases and J shed 14 bases, with 17 bases lying between them. The germline gives CDR1 LGHDT, CDR2 YNNKEL (reference sequence). CDR3 length: 14 residues. As DNA, the CDR3 is TGTGCCAGCAGCCAAGAAGCCGCGACTAGAGTTGAGTTCTTC. Translation: CASSQEAATRVEFF.

This clone was seen only once. The same CDR3 is also encoded by other DNA sequences in this sample. The J gene is TRBJ2-3, the V gene TRBV6-2 or TRBV6-3; tentative D call: TRBD1 (6 bases). V dropped 2 bases and J dropped 0 bases, with 9 bases sitting between them. The CDR3 contains 15 residues. Germline assignment: CDR1 MNHEY and CDR2 SVGEGT. In nucleotides, the CDR3 is TGTGCCAGCAGTTACCGCAGGGGAAGCACAGATACGCAGTATTTT. It translates to CASSYRRGSTDTQYF.

The chain couples TRBV7-9 to TRBJ1-1; D is ambiguous. Germline CDR1 is SEHNR and CDR2 is FQNEAQ (reference sequence). The CDR3 contains 13 residues. The ends were cut back, 2 bases at V and 6 bases at J, with 10 bases in the middle. Here the CDR3 DNA reads TGTGCCAGCAGCTTACAGGTCCTCGCTGAAGCTTTCTTT. Its protein is CASSLQVLAEAFF.

The chain uses TRBV3-1 (or the pseudogene TRBV3-2) and TRBJ2-7; D call uncertain. V dropped 6 bases and J dropped 2 bases, with 5 bases sitting between them. This CDR3 has 11 residues. Germline V gene lookup returns CDR1 LGHDT and CDR2 YNNKEL (reference sequence). For the CDR3, the DNA is TGTGCCAGCAGGTCCGCCTACGAGCAGTACTTC. It encodes CASRSAYEQYF.

The chain combines TRBV15 with TRBJ1-5, with D unresolved. Trimming pared 0 bases from V and 0 bases from J, leaving 9 bases between. Per the germline V gene, CDR1 is LNHNV and CDR2 is YYDKDF (reference sequence). The CDR3 consists of 16 residues. CDR3 DNA sequence: TGTGCCACCAGCAGAGACAGGTCTTCTAGCAATCAGCCCCAGCATTTT. Encoded protein: CATSRDRSSSNQPQHF. Drawing the rest from reference TRBV15 and TRBJ1-5, the complete variable domain is DAMVIQNPRYQVTQFGKPVTLSCSQTLNHNVMYWYQQKSSQAPKLLFHYYDKDFNNEADTPDNFQSRRPNTSFCFLDIRSPGLGDTAMYLCATSRDRSSSNQPQHFGDGTRLSIL.